This T cell receptor (beta chain) was recovered during a study of blood T cell repertoires in COVID-19. As for the study in general: Researchers got acute and convalescent COVID-19 samples from the United States, Italy and Spain. T cells, B-cell-depleted T cells, or PBMCs supplied cDNA or gDNA.

Produced via immunoSEQ multiplex PCR; TCRdb's table is partial and in-frame only. The data hold around 70,000 clones, with approximately 83% observed a single time. Trimming took off 3 bases at V and 4 bases at J, with 14 bases between the two ends. The CDR3 runs 15 residues. Per the germline V gene, CDR1 is SGHDN and CDR2 is FVKESK. The sequenced material came from peripheral blood. This rearrangement joins TRBV14 to TRBJ2-3; maybe TRBD2 (5 bases). The clonotype comes from a man older than 75 with acute or convalescent COVID-19. DNA of the CDR3: TGTGCCAGCAGCCAGGCAGGCGGGTGGCCAGATACGCAGTATTTT. Residues: CASSQAGGWPDTQYF.